The entry that follows covers one T cell receptor (beta chain) sequence. These data are taken from a study of blood T cell repertoires in COVID-19. About the study: COVID-19 samples collected from the United States, Italy and Spain covered acute and convalescent phases. Nucleic acid was either cDNA or gDNA, and it came from T cells, B-cell-depleted T cells, or PBMCs.

The V gene's germline CDR1 is LGHDT and CDR2 YNNKEL (reference sequence). The CDR3 runs 14 residues. J was trimmed by 11 bases and V by 4 bases; bases with no gene match: 9. Original analysis: Amplification from reference gene primers served as the basis for estimated nucleated cell counts. Clones were sequenced by immunoSEQ multiplex PCR, and TCRdb holds only the in-frame ones, with some missing. The V and J calls and clone size come from that table; D and trimming were worked out from the DNA. The table includes fewer than 400,000 clones, around 83% detected once. The sequence derives from a man in his thirties or forties with active or convalescent COVID-19. Material: peripheral blood. This chain links TRBV3-1 (or the pseudogene TRBV3-2) with TRBJ1-5; 9 bases match TRBD1. The CDR3: CASSPGTGSLAQHF. The CDR3 DNA is TGTGCCAGCAGCCCCGGGACAGGGTCATTAGCCCAGCATTTT.